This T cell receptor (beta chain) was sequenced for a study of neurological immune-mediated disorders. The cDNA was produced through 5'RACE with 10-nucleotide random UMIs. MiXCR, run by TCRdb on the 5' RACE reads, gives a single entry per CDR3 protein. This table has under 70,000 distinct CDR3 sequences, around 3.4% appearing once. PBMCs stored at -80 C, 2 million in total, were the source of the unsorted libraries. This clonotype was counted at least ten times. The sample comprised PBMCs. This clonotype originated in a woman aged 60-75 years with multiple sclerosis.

The CDR3 coding sequence is TGTGCCAGCAGAACCGGGCCCGACACCGGGGAGCTGTTTTTT. Protein: CASRTGPDTGELFF. The rearrangement links TRBV28 to TRBJ2-2, with no clear D. Trimming stripped 6 bases from V and 3 bases from J, with 11 bases between. This CDR3 has 14 residues. Germline V gives CDR1 MDHEN, CDR2 SYDVKM.